These T cell receptor beta chains were read from a single sample in a study of tumor-infiltrating lymphocytes in oesophageal squamous cell carcinoma. In TCRdb, the PCR reads were re-called with MiXCR into one record per CDR3 protein. The sample holds 10,000 or so distinct CDR3 sequences, roughly 60% seen once. The sample was esophageal tumor tissue. The receptor set was obtained from a female donor with esophageal squamous cell carcinoma. The CDR3 runs from the conserved cysteine through the conserved F or W.

V gene: TRBV7-3; CDR3 protein: CASSLQETQYF
V gene: TRBV6-8; CDR3 protein: CASSSRSSGANVLTF
V gene: TRBV12-3/TRBV12-4; CDR3 protein: CASSDRDLNTEAFF
V gene: TRBV5-3; CDR3 protein: CASKRTSGTTGPNEQFF
V gene: TRBV7-2; CDR3 protein: CASSLGSSGRWEQYF
V gene: TRBV28; CDR3 protein: CASSLRDRFNEQYF
V gene: TRBV15; CDR3 protein: CATSREVSGRLGTQYF
V gene: TRBV24-1; CDR3 protein: CATSDWQGSQETQYF
V gene: TRBV7-4; CDR3 protein: CASSPRTSVYNEQFF
V gene: TRBV27; CDR3 protein: CASSFRDSEQYF
V gene: TRBV11-1; CDR3 protein: CASRTGNTEAFF
V gene: TRBV27; CDR3 protein: CASRTGTGVHPRYNEQFF
V gene: TRBV10-3; CDR3 protein: CAISDRGAETQYF
V gene: TRBV12-3/TRBV12-4; CDR3 protein: CASSFTGTQYF
V gene: TRBV7-2; CDR3 protein: CASSHPFHEQFF
V gene: TRBV10-3; CDR3 protein: CAISGTSGYNEQFF
V gene: TRBV7-2; CDR3 protein: CASSPGTSGTDEQFF
V gene: TRBV5-1; CDR3 protein: CASSLKTTDFYNEQFF
V gene: TRBV7-6; CDR3 protein: CASSLTRPSGRAGNEQFF
V gene: TRBV14; CDR3 protein: CASSQGVGVAYEQYF
V gene: TRBV7-2; CDR3 protein: CASSLGGTTAYEQYF
V gene: TRBV10-3; CDR3 protein: CAISLAGENNEQFF
V gene: TRBV7-2; CDR3 protein: CASSLLREGYEQYF
V gene: TRBV6-2/TRBV6-3; CDR3 protein: CATKFGGPTDTQYF
V gene: TRBV7-6; CDR3 protein: CASSLATSGNTGELYF
V gene: TRBV11-2; CDR3 protein: CASSLEPSMFGQFF
V gene: TRBV7-2; CDR3 protein: CASSLRIQGTNTEAFF
V gene: TRBV28; CDR3 protein: CASRENSEAFF
V gene: TRBV25-1; CDR3 protein: CASSYAGVPDTQYF
V gene: TRBV10-3; CDR3 protein: CAISESLAGVETQYF
V gene: TRBV7-2; CDR3 protein: CASSSDRGETQYF
V gene: TRBV6-1; CDR3 protein: CASSPTGSPNQYF
V gene: TRBV6-6; CDR3 protein: CASSYGLAGGPNEQFF
V gene: TRBV5-1; CDR3 protein: CASTTRGLAGAETQYF
V gene: TRBV7-2; CDR3 protein: CASSARDLNEKLFF
V gene: TRBV6-1; CDR3 protein: CASSEGSAGRSSYNEQFF
V gene: TRBV7-2; CDR3 protein: CASSFYVSSLSTDTQYF
V gene: TRBV7-9; CDR3 protein: CASSLQGTLNRGQYF
V gene: TRBV7-2; CDR3 protein: CASSRGLAGNEQFF
V gene: TRBV7-2; CDR3 protein: CASSLSGYNEQFF